This T cell receptor beta chain was found in a study of Ad26.COV2.S vaccination and SARS-CoV-2 variants. The treatment is: roughly 20 received Ad26.COV2.S at low or high dose, single or two shots; several received placebo; per-sample allocation not given. Sampling occurred on day 63 after the first vaccine or placebo injection. Per the germline V gene, CDR1 is DFQATT and CDR2 is SNEGSKA (reference sequence). The CDR3 has 13 amino acids. The V end lost 3 bases, the J end lost 4 bases, and 12 bases lay between the germline ends. Clones were read by immunoSEQ multiplex PCR, and TCRdb kept only the in-frame ones, dropping some. The sample contains some 450,000 clones, around 91% of which appear only once.

The sample was peripheral blood, taken in a trial of Ad26.COV2.S vaccine versus placebo. The receptor was isolated from a person between 18 and 60 years old who received the Ad26.COV2.S COVID-19 vaccine or a placebo. This chain uses TRBV20-1 with TRBJ2-5; D gene uncertain. CDR3 amino acids: CSASAPVVETQYF. DNA of the CDR3: TGCAGTGCTAGTGCCCCGGTTGTAGAGACCCAGTACTTC.